Following are 12 T cell receptor beta chains from one sample sequenced in a study of blood T cell repertoires in COVID-19. Measured with immunoSEQ multiplex PCR; TCRdb has only the in-frame clones, and not every one. The table lists about 320,000 clones, roughly 82% of them singletons. Sequenced input: peripheral blood. The receptors come from a woman aged 45-60 years with acute or convalescent COVID-19.

This clone has just one count. V is TRBV7-3 and J is TRBJ2-1, with TRBD1 as a possible D gene (5 bases). Trimming removed 3 bases from V and 5 bases from J, with 11 bases in between. The germline V gene encodes CDR1 SGHTA and CDR2 FQGTGA. The length of the CDR3 is 14 residues. For the CDR3, the DNA is TGTGCCAGCAGCTTTCAGGGTAGGGACAATGAGCAGTTCTTC. Encoded protein: CASSFQGRDNEQFF. Full variable domain (missing parts from reference TRBV7-3 and TRBJ2-1): GAGVSQTPSNKVTEKGKYVELRCDPISGHTALYWYRQSLGQGPEFLIYFQGTGAADDSGLPNDRFFAVRPEGSVSTLKIQRTERGDSAVYLCASSFQGRDNEQFFGPGTRLTVL.

The chain is built from TRBV7-2 and TRBJ2-3, with TRBD2 matching 10 bases. The CDR3 has 19 amino acids. The ends lost 1 base at V and 0 bases at J; junction bases unmatched: 10. Germline CDR1 and CDR2: SGHTA and FQGNSA. CDR3 nucleotide sequence: TGTGCCAGCAGCTTAGAGTGGAGCGGGAGGGGCTCTAGCACAGATACGCAGTATTTT. Protein sequence: CASSLEWSGRGSSTDTQYF.

This chain uses TRBV5-5 with TRBJ1-6; unclear D gene. Germline values: CDR1 SGHKS, CDR2 YYEKEE (reference sequence). The CDR3 is 15 amino acids. The ends were cut back, 4 bases at V and 6 bases at J, with 14 bases in the middle. CDR3 sequence: CASSPGFYGNSPLHF. Here the CDR3 DNA reads TGTGCCAGCAGCCCGGGATTCTACGGTAATTCACCCCTCCACTTT.

V and J are TRBV9 and TRBJ1-4; D is perhaps TRBD1 (6 bases). The CDR3 runs 15 residues. Trimming took 4 bases from V and 7 from J, leaving 17 bases between them. Germline V gene data show CDR1 as SGDLS and CDR2 as YYNGEE. CDR3 in DNA: TGTGCCAGCAGCTTACTAGGGGGGGAAGGTGAAAAACTGTTTTTT. Amino acid sequence: CASSLLGGEGEKLFF. The variable domain in full, completed from reference TRBV9 and TRBJ1-4, reads DSGVTQTPKHLITATGQRVTLRCSPRSGDLSVYWYQQSLDQGLQFLIQYYNGEERAKGNILERFSAQQFPDLHSELNLSSLELGDSALYFCASSLLGGEGEKLFFGSGTQLSVL.

The rearrangement links TRBV28 to TRBJ2-3; TRBD1 agrees at 10 bases. Looked up from germline, CDR1 is MDHEN and CDR2 is SYDVKM. The ends lost 6 bases at V and 6 bases at J; junction bases unmatched: 6. This CDR3 spans 14 amino acids. CDR3 loop: CASRPGQGTDTQYF. CDR3 nucleotides: TGTGCCAGCAGACCGGGACAGGGGACGGATACGCAGTATTTT.

The rearrangement uses TRBV28 and TRBJ2-7; 12 nucleotides agree with TRBD1. After removal of 6 bases from V and 7 bases from J, the junction contained 7 bases not matched to a gene. The CDR3 has 14 amino acids. Germline CDR1 MDHEN, CDR2 SYDVKM. The CDR3 region is CASSPGQGAGEQYF. In DNA, the CDR3 is TGTGCCAGCAGCCCGGGACAGGGGGCTGGAGAGCAGTACTTC.

The chain couples TRBV30 to TRBJ1-2; TRBD1 matches at 10 bases. Germline CDR1 reads GTSNPN; CDR2 reads SVGIG (reference sequence). This CDR3 region has 14 residues. Unmatched junction bases numbered 4, after V lost 2 bases and J lost 4 bases. The CDR3 DNA reads as TGTGCCTGGAGTCCCGGGACAGGGGCCTATGGCTACACCTTC. As protein: CAWSPGTGAYGYTF.

The chain uses TRBV7-3 and TRBJ2-3, with 12 bases aligning to TRBD2. Trimming removed 0 bases from V and 6 bases from J; junction bases left unmatched: 7. This CDR3 comprises 17 residues. Germline V gene sequence: CDR1 SGHTA, CDR2 FQGTGA. The CDR3: CASSLTGLAGGPDTQYF. The DNA for the CDR3 is TGTGCCAGCAGCTTAACTGGTCTAGCGGGAGGGCCCGATACGCAGTATTTT.

This clone was seen only a few times. CDR3 region: CASSDMINGGSPLHF. CDR3 DNA sequence: TGTGCCAGCAGTGATATGATCAATGGCGGGTCACCCCTCCACTTT. The chain carries TRBV6-1 and TRBJ1-6; D is undetermined. The CDR3 sequence is 15 residues long. Germline CDR1 MNHNS, CDR2 SASEGT. Trimming cost V 3 bases and J 10 bases, with 16 bases left between them.

This rearrangement joins TRBV27 to TRBJ2-3, with 9 bases fitting TRBD2. CDR3 length equals 17 residues. Germline V lookup: CDR1 MNHEY, CDR2 SMNVEV (reference sequence). V gave up 0 bases and J gave up 1 base; unmatched junction bases: 5. CDR3 sequence: CASSLSALAGRTDTQYF. CDR3 DNA: TGTGCCAGCAGTTTATCGGCCCTAGCGGGACGCACAGATACGCAGTATTTT.

This clone was counted once. The rearrangement joins TRBV5-1 to TRBJ2-3; D is unclear. CDR3 length: 14 amino acids. Germline V CDR1 and CDR2: SGHRS, YFSETQ. V lost 3 bases and J 4 bases, leaving 12 bases between the germline ends. CDR3 protein: CASSSEANADTQYF. For the CDR3, the DNA is TGCGCCAGCAGCTCCGAGGCTAACGCAGATACGCAGTATTTT.

The V gene is TRBV5-4, the J gene TRBJ1-4; 9 bases agree with TRBD1. V shed 0 bases, J shed 3 bases, and the junction held 9 bases outside the gene matches. Germline V gene sequence: CDR1 SGHNT, CDR2 YYREEE (reference sequence). This CDR3 contains 18 residues. As DNA, the CDR3 is TGTGCCAGCAGCTTGGCGGGACAGGGCGGCGGACCTAATGAAAAACTGTTTTTT. Translation: CASSLAGQGGGPNEKLFF. Using reference TRBV5-4 and TRBJ1-4 for the parts outside the CDR3, the full variable domain is ETGVTQSPTHLIKTRGQQVTLRCSSQSGHNTVSWYQQALGQGPQFIFQYYREEENGRGNFPPRFSGLQFPNYSSELNVNALELDDSALYLCASSLAGQGGGPNEKLFFGSGTQLSVL.